The rows below give T cell receptor beta chains drawn from one sample of a study of spatial heterogeneity in lung cancer. TCRdb analysed the 5' RACE reads with MiXCR anew, one entry per CDR3 protein. The table records a few thousand distinct CDR3 sequences, roughly 26% of them present only once. The sequenced sample was PBMCs, obtained at follow-up. These receptors all stem from a male donor with early-stage non-small cell lung cancer. Both conserved end residues are part of each CDR3. The D gene is left open where the match is weak. The size of a clone is reported for some rows only, either as once, few or many, or as a class for expanded clones.

V,J,D,size,CDR3,DNA
TRBV7-8,TRBJ1-1,.,.,CASSLGRAEEAFF,TGTGCCAGCAGCTTGGGCAGGGCGGAGGAAGCTTTCTTT
TRBV18,TRBJ2-7,.,few,CASSPTNLGYEQYF,TGTGCCAGCTCACCCACGAACTTGGGCTACGAGCAGTACTTC
TRBV19,TRBJ1-5,TRBD1,few,CASQQGVVHQPQHF,TGTGCCAGCCAGCAGGGGGTTGTCCATCAGCCCCAGCATTTT
TRBV14,TRBJ2-2,.,few,CASSRQSPHTGELFF,TGTGCCAGCAGTCGACAGTCCCCTCACACCGGGGAGCTGTTTTTT
TRBV7-9,TRBJ2-5,.,.,CASDYQGETQYF,TGTGCCAGCGATTATCAGGGGGAGACCCAGTACTTC
TRBV20-1,TRBJ2-7,TRBD1,few,CSASGTAGYEQYF,TGCAGTGCTAGTGGGACAGCCGGATACGAGCAGTACTTC
TRBV6-5,TRBJ2-6,.,many,CASRLTGSPSGANVLTF,TGTGCCAGCAGGCTAACAGGGAGCCCCTCTGGGGCCAACGTCCTGACTTTC
TRBV24-1,TRBJ2-7,.,many,CATSDEADSYEQYF,TGTGCCACCAGTGATGAGGCAGACAGCTACGAGCAGTACTTC
TRBV19,TRBJ2-7,TRBD1,large,CASMGRGPYEQYF,TGTGCCAGTATGGGCAGGGGGCCCTACGAGCAGTACTTC
TRBV5-1,TRBJ2-1,TRBD2,few,CASSSGLTTVNEQFF,TGCGCCAGCAGCTCGGGACTAACTACCGTCAATGAGCAGTTCTTC
TRBV18,TRBJ1-2,.,medium-sized,CASSIQGDGYTF,TGTGCCAGCTCAATTCAAGGCGATGGCTACACCTTC
TRBV18,TRBJ2-1,TRBD1,once,CASSPPWDRVNNEQFF,TGTGCCAGCTCACCCCCGTGGGACAGGGTAAACAATGAGCAGTTCTTC
TRBV7-9,TRBJ2-2,.,medium-sized,CASSLGYGELFF,TGTGCCAGCAGCTTAGGATACGGGGAGCTGTTTTTT
TRBV7-2,TRBJ2-7,TRBD1,.,CASSLAETGFYEQYF,TGTGCCAGCAGCTTAGCGGAGACAGGGTTCTACGAGCAGTACTTC
TRBV5-6,TRBJ2-5,TRBD1,.,CASSAGQGPQETQYF,TGTGCCAGCAGCGCGGGACAGGGGCCCCAAGAGACCCAGTACTTC
TRBV20-1,TRBJ1-3,TRBD1,medium-sized,CSARDPRTGAGNTIYF,TGCAGTGCTAGAGATCCCAGGACAGGGGCTGGAAACACCATATATTTT
TRBV2,TRBJ2-5,.,.,CASSEAQGFKETQYF,TGTGCCAGCAGTGAAGCCCAAGGGTTTAAAGAGACCCAGTACTTC
TRBV7-2,TRBJ2-5,TRBD1,large,CASSSRTGAYQETQYF,TGTGCCAGCAGCTCGCGGACAGGAGCGTACCAAGAGACCCAGTACTTC
TRBV27,TRBJ2-2,TRBD2,.,CASTEAGGPYTTGELFF,TGTGCCAGCACCGAAGCGGGAGGGCCGTATACCACCGGGGAGCTGTTTTTT
TRBV20-1,TRBJ1-2,.,few,CSAVREGSSVYGYTF,TGCAGTGCTGTAAGAGAGGGTTCGTCGGTCTATGGCTACACCTTC
TRBV18,TRBJ2-1,TRBD2,.,CASSPPAGGLFNEQFF,TGTGCCAGCTCACCACCAGCGGGGGGGCTGTTCAATGAGCAGTTCTTC
TRBV5-6,TRBJ2-3,.,.,CASSLVRPLRNTQYF,TGTGCCAGCAGCTTGGTGAGACCCCTACGAAATACGCAGTATTTT
TRBV2,TRBJ2-7,TRBD2,few,CASSDPSGSYEQYF,TGTGCCAGCAGTGACCCTAGCGGGAGCTACGAGCAGTACTTC
TRBV24-1,TRBJ2-1,TRBD2,.,CATSDLRPDGTSGIYNEQFF,TGTGCCACCAGTGATTTGCGTCCGGATGGGACTAGCGGGATTTACAATGAGCAGTTCTTC
TRBV12-3/TRBV12-4,TRBJ1-2,.,medium-sized,CASSSLYGYTF,TGTGCCAGCAGTTCCCTCTATGGCTACACCTTC
TRBV7-2,TRBJ2-5,TRBD1,.,CASSLQAGTGTEETQYF,TGTGCCAGCAGCCTTCAAGCCGGGACAGGGACAGAAGAGACCCAGTACTTC
TRBV6-2/TRBV6-3,TRBJ2-1,.,medium-sized,CASSLGRISYNEQFF,TGTGCCAGCAGTCTTGGGCGGATCTCCTACAATGAGCAGTTCTTC
TRBV4-2,TRBJ2-7,TRBD2,few,CASSERTSGSYEQYF,TGTGCCAGCAGCGAACGGACTAGCGGGAGCTACGAGCAGTACTTC